The next 14 T cell receptor beta chains were all read from a single sample in a study of T cells in Graves' hyperthyroidism and ophthalmopathy. Regions amplified from RNA transcripts were the TCR beta CDR3 regions. First-round RT-PCR of the TCR CDR3 relied on the HTBI primer set. TCRdb fed the multiplex PCR reads into MiXCR, producing one record per CDR3 protein. The sample yields 350,000 to 400,000 distinct CDR3 sequences, about a fifth seen once. Sequences were obtained from blood. The receptors were sampled from a woman aged 18-29 years with Graves' hyperthyroidism.

The table lists this clonotype with many counts. V gene TRBV12-3 or TRBV12-4 combines with J gene TRBJ1-1, with TRBD1 identical over 8 bases. The CDR3 spans 13 residues. V lost 6 bases and J lost 6; bases outside the gene matches: 6. CDR3 in DNA: TGTGCCAGCAGACGACAGGGGACAGCTGAAGCTTTCTTT. Translating it yields CASRRQGTAEAFF.

This clonotype came up many times. The rearrangement joins TRBV20-1 to TRBJ2-5, with D tentatively TRBD1 (5 bases). Trimming took off 4 bases at V and 1 base at J, with 10 bases between the two ends. The germline V gene encodes CDR1 DFQATT and CDR2 SNEGSKA (reference sequence). This CDR3 region has 13 residues. DNA of the CDR3: TGCAGTGCTATGACAGCCCCCCAAGAGACCCAGTACTTC. It codes for CSAMTAPQETQYF.

This chain joins TRBV28 and TRBJ2-7; the D call may be TRBD1 or TRBD2 (6 bases each). The CDR3 sequence is 14 residues long. The germline CDR1 and CDR2 sequences are MDHEN and SYDVKM. V lost 1 base and J 6 bases, leaving 13 bases between the germline ends. The DNA of the CDR3 is TGTGCCAGCAGTTTATTGGGGGGCCGCCCCGAGCAGTACTTC. It specifies CASSLLGGRPEQYF.

There are many counts of this clonotype. The rearrangement joins TRBV20-1 to TRBJ2-2, with D uncertain. The length of the CDR3 is 15 residues. Germline lookup yields CDR1 DFQATT and CDR2 SNEGSKA (reference sequence). Deletions cut 6 bases from V and 1 base from J, with 15 bases between. The CDR3 nucleotides are TGCAGTGCCCGTACTGGACGATTGAACACCGGGGAGCTGTTTTTT. Its protein is CSARTGRLNTGELFF.

This clonotype was counted ten times or more. The chain uses TRBV28 and TRBJ2-5; TRBD1 matches at 8 bases. The CDR3 length is 13 residues. Per the germline V gene, CDR1 is MDHEN and CDR2 is SYDVKM. V was clipped by 6 bases and J by 3 bases; unmatched bases: 3. CDR3 nucleotide sequence: TGTGCCAGCAGCCCGGGACAGGAAGAGACCCAGTACTTC. This translates into CASSPGQEETQYF.

The chain combines TRBV6-1 with TRBJ2-7; D unresolved. This CDR3 region has 15 residues. Germline lookup yields CDR1 MNHNS and CDR2 SASEGT. The V end was cut by 6 bases, the J end by 4 bases, with 19 bases between. The CDR3 region has the DNA TGTGCCAGCAGACCTAGACCCGAGAGGCCTTACGAGCAGTACTTC. Translating it yields CASRPRPERPYEQYF.

This clonotype was picked up many times. This rearrangement joins TRBV6-6 to TRBJ2-5, with no clear D. Per germline, CDR1 MNHNY and CDR2 SVGAGI (reference sequence). Deletions cut 3 bases from V and 5 bases from J, with 4 bases between. CDR3 length: 11 residues. The CDR3 bases are TGTGCCAGCAGTTATATGGAGACCCAGTACTTC. This sequence encodes CASSYMETQYF.

This clonotype has ten or more counts. This rearrangement joins TRBV28 to TRBJ1-2; weak D call: TRBD1 (5 bases). The CDR3 is made up of 12 amino acids. V was clipped by 8 bases and J by 5 bases, with 12 bases between them. CDR1 and CDR2 (germline): MDHEN, SYDVKM. CDR3 protein: CASERGGYGYTF. The CDR3 nucleotides are TGTGCCAGCGAGAGGGGTGGTTATGGCTACACCTTC.

This clonotype appeared a few times. The CDR3 nucleotides are TGTGCCAGCAGCTTGTACAGACAGGGCTACTATGGCTACACCTTC. Encoded protein: CASSLYRQGYYGYTF. This chain connects TRBV7-9 to TRBJ1-2, with TRBD1 matching 7 bases. J gave up 3 bases and V 3 bases, and 7 bases lay outside the gene matches. The CDR3 totals 15 residues. The V gene's germline CDR1 is SEHNR and CDR2 FQNEAQ (reference sequence). Filled out from reference TRBV7-9 and TRBJ1-2, the complete variable domain reads DTGVSQNPRHKITKRGQNVTFRCDPISEHNRLYWYRQTLGQGPEFLTYFQNEAQLEKSRLLSDRFSAERPKGSFSTLEIQRTEQGDSAMYLCASSLYRQGYYGYTFGSGTRLTVV.

This chain connects TRBV6-1 to TRBJ2-7, with D perhaps given as TRBD1 or TRBD2 (6 bases each). Trimming cost V 2 bases and J 3 bases, with 14 bases left between them. The CDR3 is 15 amino acids. Per germline, CDR1 MNHNS and CDR2 SASEGT. For the CDR3, the DNA is TGTGCCAGCAGTGAATTTAGGGGGGTCAACTACGAGCAGTACTTC. Its protein product is CASSEFRGVNYEQYF.

There are many counts of this clonotype. J is TRBJ2-7 and V is TRBV30; 9 bases match TRBD1. This CDR3 spans 14 amino acids. Looked up from germline, CDR1 is GTSNPN and CDR2 is SVGIG (reference sequence). J lost 3 bases, V lost 2 bases, and 5 bases had no gene match. CDR3 in amino acids: CAWSFGQGNYEQYF. As DNA, the CDR3 is TGTGCCTGGAGTTTTGGACAGGGGAACTACGAGCAGTACTTC.

This clonotype was seen ten or more times. J is TRBJ1-5 and V is TRBV20-1, with TRBD1 identical over 7 bases. The CDR3 sequence is 12 residues long. CDR1 and CDR2 (germline): DFQATT, SNEGSKA (reference sequence). Unmatched junction bases numbered 8, after V lost 0 bases and J lost 15 bases. Here the CDR3 reads CSARETGPSRHF. Here the CDR3 DNA reads TGCAGTGCTAGAGAGACAGGGCCTTCCCGGCATTTT.

This clonotype was detected many times. V and J are TRBV12-3 or TRBV12-4 and TRBJ2-7; D perhaps matches TRBD1 (6 bases). CDR3 length: 14 amino acids. With 3 bases removed from V and 6 bases from J, the gap between germline ends came to 15 bases. In DNA form, the CDR3 reads TGTGCCAGCAGTTTGGGGCTTTGGGGGCTCGAGCAGTACTTC. Protein sequence: CASSLGLWGLEQYF.

In this sample, this clonotype turned up many times. The chain joins TRBV2 to TRBJ2-4; 7 bases match TRBD1. This CDR3 region has 17 residues. Per the germline V gene, CDR1 is SNHLY and CDR2 is FYNNEI. V trimming: 6 bases; J trimming: 0 bases; junction bases outside the gene matches: 11. The CDR3 sequence: CASSQGQESIAKNIQYF. Here the CDR3 DNA reads TGTGCCAGCAGCCAAGGACAGGAGTCGATAGCCAAAAACATTCAGTACTTC. Full variable domain (remainder filled in from reference TRBV2 and TRBJ2-4): EPEVTQTPSHQVTQMGQEVILRCVPISNHLYFYWYRQILGQKVEFLVSFYNNEISEKSEIFDDQFSVERPDGSNFTLKIRSTKLEDSAMYFCASSQGQESIAKNIQYFGAGTRLSVL.